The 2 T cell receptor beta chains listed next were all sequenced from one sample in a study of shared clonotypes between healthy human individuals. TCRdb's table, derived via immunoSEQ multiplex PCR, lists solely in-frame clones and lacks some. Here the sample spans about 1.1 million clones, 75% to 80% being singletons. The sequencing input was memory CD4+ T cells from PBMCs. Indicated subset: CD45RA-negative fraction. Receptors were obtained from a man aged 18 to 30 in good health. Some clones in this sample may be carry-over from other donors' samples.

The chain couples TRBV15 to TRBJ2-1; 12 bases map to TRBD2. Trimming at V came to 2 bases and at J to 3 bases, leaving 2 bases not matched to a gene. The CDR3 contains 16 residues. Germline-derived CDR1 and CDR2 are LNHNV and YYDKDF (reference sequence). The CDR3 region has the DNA TGTGCCACCAGCAGACTAGCGGGAGGGTACTACAATGAGCAGTTCTTC. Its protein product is CATSRLAGGYYNEQFF.

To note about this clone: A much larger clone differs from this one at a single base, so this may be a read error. The CDR3 loop is CASSAQGAGELFF. DNA for the CDR3: TGTGCCAGCAGCGCCCAGGGTGCCGGGGAGCTGTTTTTT. This sequence joins TRBV9 and TRBJ2-2; possible D gene TRBD1, 5 bases. V lost 3 bases to trimming and J lost 6 bases, with 9 bases between them. This CDR3 is 13 amino acids long. Germline CDR1 SGDLS, CDR2 YYNGEE.